What follows is one T cell receptor (beta chain) and its context. Germline CDR1 is LNHDA and CDR2 is SQIVND (reference sequence). Trimming removed 5 bases at V and 4 bases at J, with 20 bases between. The CDR3 contains 17 residues. The data were obtained in a study of blood T cell repertoires in COVID-19. About the study: COVID-19 samples from acute and convalescent phases originated in the United States, Italy and Spain.

Donors were grouped by their self-reported clinical history. Some clones are missing from TCRdb's copy, which holds only in-frame ones; the method was immunoSEQ multiplex PCR. This sample has a few hundred thousand clones, with approximately 85% found just once. This TCR was sampled from a woman aged 25 to 39 who had recovered from COVID-19. V usage is TRBV19 and J usage is TRBJ2-2; weak D call: TRBD1 (5 bases). Sequenced sample: PBMCs or T cells enriched from blood (not recorded which). The DNA of the CDR3 is TGTGCCAGTAGTTTTATAAGGGGTCATGTTAGCACCGGGGAGCTGTTTTTT. It codes for CASSFIRGHVSTGELFF. Full variable domain (rest looked up from reference TRBV19 and TRBJ2-2): DGGITQSPKYLFRKEGQNVTLSCEQNLNHDAMYWYRQDPGQGLRLIYYSQIVNDFQKGDIAEGYSVSREKKESFPLTVTSAQKNPTAFYLCASSFIRGHVSTGELFFGEGSRLTVL.